The 2 T cell receptor beta chains below were found in one sample sequenced in a study of cytomegalovirus exposure and HLA in healthy donors. PCR was performed using 60 Vbeta and 13 Jbeta primers. TCRdb keeps only in-frame clones here, not all; method: immunoSEQ multiplex PCR. The sample table sets out 130,000 to 150,000 clones. The sequenced sample was PBMCs. These receptors were taken from a man between 35 and 55 years old in good health and CMV-seronegative.

The rearrangement uses TRBV27 and TRBJ2-7, with D possibly matching TRBD2 (5 bases). CDR1 MNHEY and CDR2 SMNVEV come from the germline V gene (reference sequence). Trimming took off 0 bases at V and 1 base at J, with 13 bases between the two ends. The CDR3 spans 16 residues. The CDR3, as DNA: TGTGCCAGCAGTTTATCGACGGGATTGGTTTCCTACGAGCAGTACTTC. It is translated as CASSLSTGLVSYEQYF.

The rearrangement uses TRBV4-1 and TRBJ1-2; TRBD1 is a possible D gene (6 bases). CDR3 length equals 17 residues. CDR1 is MGHRA and CDR2 is YSYEKL in the germline V gene. Trimming left V 0 bases short and J 1 base short, with 15 bases between. CDR3 amino acids: CASSQDPGGKGNYGYTF. The CDR3 DNA reads TGCGCCAGCAGCCAAGATCCTGGGGGCAAGGGTAACTATGGCTACACCTTC.